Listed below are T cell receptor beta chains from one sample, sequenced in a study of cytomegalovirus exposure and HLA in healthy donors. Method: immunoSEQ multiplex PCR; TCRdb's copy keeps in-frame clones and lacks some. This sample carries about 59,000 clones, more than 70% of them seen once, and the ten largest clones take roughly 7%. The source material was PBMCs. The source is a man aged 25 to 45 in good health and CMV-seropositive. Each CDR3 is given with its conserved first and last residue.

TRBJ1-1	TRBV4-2	CASSQDMGQSEAFF
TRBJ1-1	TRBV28	CASSLYTLNTEAFF
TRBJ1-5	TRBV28	CASSFSPTGLLNQPQHF
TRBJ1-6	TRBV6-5	CASRTVYNSPLHF
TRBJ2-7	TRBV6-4	CASSDLKGGGAYEQYF
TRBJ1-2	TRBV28	CASSTGTSPRKGYTF
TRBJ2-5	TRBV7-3	CASSSLPQETQYF
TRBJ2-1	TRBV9	CASSLPGNEQFF
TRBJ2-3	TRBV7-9	CASSPGGAYGTDTQYF
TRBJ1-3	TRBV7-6	CASSSGGGFGNTIYF
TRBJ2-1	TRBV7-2	CASSPQHRGWGEFF
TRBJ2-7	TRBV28	CASSGGYEQYF
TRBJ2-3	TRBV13	CASSLMLAGSLDTQYF
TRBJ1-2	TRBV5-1	CASSPRQGAYGYTF
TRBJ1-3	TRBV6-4	CASLVPSGNTIYF
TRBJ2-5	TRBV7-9	CASSTSSGGYQETQYF